What follows is one T cell receptor (beta chain) and its context. Its specificity is unknown. V was trimmed by 3 bases and J by 6 bases, leaving 9 bases between them. The CDR3 sequence is 13 residues long. Germline V gives CDR1 MRHNA, CDR2 SNTAGT. 60 Vbeta and 13 Jbeta primers were used in PCR. Produced via immunoSEQ multiplex PCR; TCRdb's table is partial and in-frame only. The sample has over 130,000 clones, approximately 80% seen once. The sample comes from a study of cytomegalovirus exposure and HLA in healthy donors. Across the study: Roughly 85 million unique TCRs from HLA-typed donors were held in an early release of data. Study-wide results and limits: In a later analysis, CMV-associated beta chains were mostly HLA-associated, it appeared. Sequencing artifact likely explains a cluster of highly shared sequence variants.

The sample consisted of PBMCs. The V call is TRBV6-4, the J call TRBJ1-5; D is unclear. This receptor was taken from a male donor in good health and CMV-seronegative. For the CDR3, the DNA is TGTGCCAGCAGTGAAGCGTTGGGTCAGCCCCAGCATTTT. Translated, it gives CASSEALGQPQHF.